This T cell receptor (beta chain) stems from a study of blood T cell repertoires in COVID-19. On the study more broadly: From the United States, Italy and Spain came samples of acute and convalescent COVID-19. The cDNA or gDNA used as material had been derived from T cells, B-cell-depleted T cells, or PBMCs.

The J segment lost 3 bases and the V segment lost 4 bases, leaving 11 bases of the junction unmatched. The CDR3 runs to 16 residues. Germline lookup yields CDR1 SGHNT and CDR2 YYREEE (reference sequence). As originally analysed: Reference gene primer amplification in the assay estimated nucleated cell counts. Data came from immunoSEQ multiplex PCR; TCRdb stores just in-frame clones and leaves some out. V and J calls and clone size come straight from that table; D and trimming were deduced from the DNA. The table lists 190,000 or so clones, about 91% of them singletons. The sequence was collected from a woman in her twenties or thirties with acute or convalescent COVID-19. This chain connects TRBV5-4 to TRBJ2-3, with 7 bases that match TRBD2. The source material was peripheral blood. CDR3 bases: TGTGCCAGCAGCCGATCGCTAGCGGAGGTTACAGATACGCAGTATTTT. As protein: CASSRSLAEVTDTQYF.